Listed below are T cell receptor beta chains from one sample, sequenced in a study of CD8+ T cells in alopecia areata. Assay used: immunoSEQ multiplex PCR; TCRdb lists only in-frame clones, some missing. The sample has some 200,000 clones, approximately 56% seen once. The sequenced sample was CD4+ T cells sorted from blood, obtained at week 4, from a patient treated with tofacitinib. These receptors came from a human donor with alopecia areata. Each CDR3 is given with its conserved first and last residue. The order of the fields is J gene, D gene, V gene, clone size, CDR3 protein, CDR3 DNA. The D gene is left open where the match is weak. Some rows mark clone size as missing; the rest say once, few, many or name a class of expanded clone.

TRBJ2-7	TRBD2	TRBV30	-	CAWSVRGGGSSYEQYF	TGTGCCTGGAGTGTACGAGGCGGGGGTAGCTCCTACGAGCAGTACTTC
TRBJ1-2	-	TRBV28	-	CASLTGGRYYGYTF	TGTGCCAGCCTGACTGGTGGGAGGTACTATGGCTACACCTTC
TRBJ2-5	-	TRBV2	-	CASSVTLYGNQETQYF	TGTGCCAGCAGCGTCACGCTATATGGAAACCAAGAGACCCAGTACTTC
TRBJ2-5	TRBD2	TRBV25-1	-	CASSGRSGGGETQYF	TGTGCCAGCAGTGGTAGATCTGGGGGAGGGGAGACCCAGTACTTC
TRBJ2-3	-	TRBV4-3	-	CASSKDRSTDTQYF	TGCGCCAGCAGCAAAGACAGGTCAACAGATACGCAGTATTTT
TRBJ2-5	-	TRBV11-1	-	CASSRSGVRGETQYF	TGTGCCAGCAGCAGGTCGGGAGTTCGCGGGGAGACCCAGTACTTC
TRBJ2-2	-	TRBV29-1	-	CSVKGGGELFF	TGCAGCGTTAAAGGGGGCGGGGAGCTGTTTTTT
TRBJ2-4	-	TRBV19	-	CASTGPVGNIQYF	TGTGCCTCAACGGGTCCCGTCGGAAACATTCAGTACTTC
TRBJ2-5	-	TRBV9	-	CASSVGGQQETQYF	TGTGCCAGCAGCGTAGGAGGACAGCAAGAGACCCAGTACTTC
TRBJ2-7	-	TRBV2	-	CASSAASYEQYF	TGTGCCAGCAGTGCCGCATCCTACGAGCAGTACTTC
TRBJ1-1	-	TRBV5-4	-	CASSQAPPRGEEAFF	TGTGCCAGCAGCCAAGCCCCTCCAAGGGGCGAAGAAGCTTTCTTT
TRBJ1-2	-	TRBV6-6	-	CANYKPHGVYGYTF	TGTGCCAACTACAAACCCCACGGGGTCTATGGCTACACCTTC
TRBJ1-3	TRBD1	TRBV7-9	-	CASSLGTGASSGNTIYF	TGTGCCAGCAGCTTAGGGACAGGGGCCAGCTCTGGAAACACCATATATTTT
TRBJ1-1	-	TRBV29-1	-	CSVNSANTEAFF	TGCAGCGTTAACTCAGCTAACACTGAAGCTTTCTTT
TRBJ1-2	-	TRBV2	once	CASSEEQRIYGYTF	TGTGCCAGCAGTGAAGAACAGAGGATTTATGGCTACACCTTC
TRBJ1-5	-	TRBV2	-	CASSESSATQPQHF	TGTGCCAGCAGTGAGTCGTCAGCTACTCAGCCCCAGCATTTT
TRBJ2-3	-	TRBV29-1	-	CSVSGALTDTQYF	TGCAGCGTGTCCGGGGCCCTCACAGATACGCAGTATTTT
TRBJ2-3	-	TRBV15	-	CATSAPYYAQYF	TGTGCCACCAGCGCCCCGTATTACGCGCAGTATTTT
TRBJ1-5	TRBD1	TRBV19	-	CASSSGGRGQPQHF	TGTGCCAGTAGCTCAGGGGGCCGCGGACAGCCCCAGCATTTT
TRBJ2-7	-	TRBV11-2	-	CASSLVEHGEQYF	TGTGCCAGCAGCTTAGTTGAGCACGGCGAGCAGTACTTC
TRBJ1-1	-	TRBV29-1	-	CSVRGYDTEAFF	TGCAGCGTTCGGGGTTATGACACTGAAGCTTTCTTT
TRBJ1-1	-	TRBV23-1	few	CASTLQDRDIEAFF	TGCGCCAGCACGCTCCAAGACCGGGACATTGAAGCTTTCTTT
TRBJ2-4	-	TRBV19	-	CASSIGDIAKNIQYF	TGTGCCAGTAGTATAGGGGATATAGCCAAAAACATTCAGTACTTC
TRBJ1-1	TRBD1	TRBV30	-	CAWSRGQLTEAFF	TGTGCCTGGAGTAGGGGGCAGCTCACTGAAGCTTTCTTT